The 5 T cell receptor beta chains given below trace back to one sample, sequenced in a study of blood T cell repertoires in COVID-19 (dated by TCRdb to about 2020). Library prep was done by the immunoSEQ multiplex PCR assay. TCRdb's version of the immuneACCESS table is confined to in-frame rearrangements and falls short of the full clone set. An unresolved V gene accounts for under half of the shortfall where checked; the remainder is of unknown origin. The sample data list some 300,000 clones, and approximately 86% of these were observed just once. 10% to 15% of the sample belongs to the ten largest clones. Sequencing was performed on peripheral blood. These receptors were obtained from a woman in her 70s with COVID-19, enrolled during active disease.

The chain carries TRBV5-1 and TRBJ2-5, with 9 bases matching TRBD1. V shed 4 bases and J 5 bases; nucleotides not matched to a gene: 9. In germline, CDR1 is SGHRS, CDR2 YFSETQ. The CDR3 consists of 15 residues. In nucleotides, the CDR3 is TGCGCCAGCAGCCCTAGACAGGGGGTGGAGGAGACCCAGTACTTC. Translated: CASSPRQGVEETQYF.

This chain uses TRBV2 with TRBJ1-2; D not resolved. This CDR3 is built from 14 residues. V dropped 1 base and J dropped 7 bases, with 13 bases sitting between them. Germline V CDR1 and CDR2: SNHLY, FYNNEI. DNA for the CDR3: TGTGCCAGCAGTGAAGGCCCGGGTTCGGGTGGCTACACCTTC. Encoded protein: CASSEGPGSGGYTF.

The chain combines TRBV24-1 with TRBJ2-2; 7 bases line up with TRBD1. CDR3 length: 16 residues. Per the germline V gene, CDR1 is KGHDR and CDR2 is SFDVKD. Trimming at V came to 3 bases and at J to 1 base, leaving 4 bases not matched to a gene. The CDR3 DNA reads TGTGCCACCAGTGATCCCGGGACAGTGAACACCGGGGAGCTGTTTTTT. Translated, it gives CATSDPGTVNTGELFF.

The chain combines TRBV4-3 with TRBJ1-1; TRBD1 might be the D (6 bases). The length of the CDR3 is 15 residues. V was clipped by 3 bases and J by 2 bases, with 13 bases between them. CDR1 is LGHNA, CDR2 YSLEER, per germline. The CDR3 sequence: CASSQNTGINTEAFF. The CDR3 nucleotides read TGCGCCAGCAGCCAGAACACAGGGATAAACACTGAAGCTTTCTTT.

The chain has TRBV3-1 (or the pseudogene TRBV3-2) and TRBJ1-2; D possibly corresponds to TRBD1 (5 bases). Germline V gene sequence: CDR1 LGHDT, CDR2 YNNKEL (reference sequence). CDR3 length equals 11 residues. V was cut by 3 bases and J by 8 bases, with 7 bases left in between. The CDR3 loop reads CASSQGGGYTF. CDR3 nucleotide sequence: TGTGCCAGCAGCCAGGGGGGAGGCTACACCTTC.